These T cell receptor beta chains were read from a single sample in a study of T-cell reconstitution after alpha-beta-depleted transplantation in children. TCRdb recomputed calls from the PCR reads with MiXCR, one row per CDR3 protein. The table shows 250,000 to 300,000 distinct CDR3 sequences, with more than 8% occurring only once. Material: PBMCs from the stem cell graft donor, obtained from the stem cell graft. These receptors all come from a human donor who donated a stem cell graft to a child with SCID. CDR3s include the opening cysteine and the closing phenylalanine or tryptophan. Fields, in order: CDR3 length, J gene, clone size, V gene, D gene, CDR3 protein, CDR3 DNA. The D gene is left open where the match is weak. Clone size is given for some rows only: seen once, a few or many times, or a class if the clone is expanded.

>15|TRBJ2-2|-|TRBV10-3|TRBD1
CAISGGQGQTGELFF
TGTGCCATCAGTGGTGGACAGGGCCAAACCGGGGAGCTGTTTTTT
>15|TRBJ1-5|many|TRBV3-1|-
CASSQGDSRAQPQHF
TGTGCCAGCAGCCAAGGTGACAGTCGGGCCCAGCCCCAGCATTTT
>13|TRBJ2-7|-|TRBV7-9|-
CASSFTGPYEQYF
TGTGCCAGCAGCTTTACAGGGCCCTACGAGCAGTACTTC
>16|TRBJ1-1|few|TRBV5-1|-
CASSSLGPGDGTEAFF
TGCGCCAGCAGCTCGTTGGGACCGGGTGATGGCACTGAAGCTTTCTTT
>18|TRBJ2-3|few|TRBV12-3/TRBV12-4|TRBD1
CASSSLRVDRARADTQYF
TGTGCCAGCAGTTCCCTGCGAGTGGACAGGGCAAGGGCAGATACGCAGTATTTT
>17|TRBJ1-5|-|TRBV12-3/TRBV12-4|-
CASSSSESRRGSQPQHF
TGTGCCAGCAGCTCCTCCGAAAGCCGAAGGGGTAGTCAGCCCCAGCATTTT
>15|TRBJ2-4|few|TRBV20-1|-
CSARPSGVAKNIQYF
TGCAGTGCTAGACCCTCTGGGGTAGCCAAAAACATTCAGTACTTC
>11|TRBJ2-5|many|TRBV6-5|-
CASSYGGAQYF
TGTGCCAGCAGTTACGGTGGGGCCCAGTACTTC
>14|TRBJ2-7|-|TRBV20-1|TRBD2
CSATSGGPSYEQYF
TGCAGTGCTACCAGCGGGGGGCCCTCCTACGAGCAGTACTTC
>11|TRBJ1-2|-|TRBV20-1|-
CSAPEYYGYTF
TGCAGTGCCCCCGAATACTATGGCTACACCTTC
>20|TRBJ2-7|-|TRBV7-8|TRBD1
CASSYTTGGVVQSGPYEQYF
TGTGCCAGCAGCTATACCACAGGGGGCGTTGTTCAGTCGGGTCCCTACGAGCAGTACTTC
>12|TRBJ1-2|few|TRBV7-8|-
CASSKINRGYTF
TGTGCCAGCAGCAAAATCAATCGGGGCTACACCTTC
>12|TRBJ2-3|-|TRBV24-1|-
CATAGNTDTQYF
TGTGCCACCGCGGGTAATACAGATACGCAGTATTTT
>14|TRBJ2-3|-|TRBV7-7|TRBD1
CASKKEGADDTQYF
TGTGCCAGCAAGAAAGAGGGGGCAGATGATACGCAGTATTTT
>16|TRBJ2-2|-|TRBV7-9|-
CASSPPAWTDTGELFF
TGTGCCAGCAGCCCGCCAGCTTGGACCGACACCGGGGAGCTGTTTTTT
>14|TRBJ2-7|many|TRBV5-6|TRBD2
CASSFPGLAYEQYF
TGTGCCAGCAGCTTTCCAGGACTAGCCTACGAGCAGTACTTC
>15|TRBJ2-1|many|TRBV5-1|-
CASSSRQSSYNEQFF
TGCGCCAGCAGCTCAAGACAGAGCTCCTACAATGAGCAGTTCTTC
>15|TRBJ2-2|many|TRBV18|-
CASSPRLVNTGELFF
TGTGCCAGCTCACCACGGCTCGTGAACACCGGGGAGCTGTTTTTT
>11|TRBJ2-2|many|TRBV29-1|-
CSFRVAGELFF
TGCAGCTTCAGGGTGGCCGGGGAGCTGTTTTTT
>13|TRBJ1-6|many|TRBV12-3/TRBV12-4|-
CASSPRLDSPLHF
TGTGCCAGCAGTCCCCGCTTGGATTCACCCCTCCACTTT
>16|TRBJ2-1|many|TRBV7-7|TRBD2
CASSRGLASSYNEQFF
TGTGCTAGCAGCCGCGGACTAGCGAGCTCCTACAATGAGCAGTTCTTC
>16|TRBJ2-7|-|TRBV5-5|-
CASSLLAGTKLYEQYF
TGTGCCAGCAGCTTATTAGCCGGGACAAAACTCTACGAGCAGTACTTC
>13|TRBJ1-2|-|TRBV18|-
CASSPSRGDGYTF
TGTGCCAGCTCACCAAGTAGGGGTGATGGCTACACCTTC
>15|TRBJ1-2|-|TRBV12-3/TRBV12-4|-
CASSQGQRTNYGYTF
TGTGCCAGCAGCCAAGGACAGAGGACTAACTATGGCTACACCTTC
>15|TRBJ1-1|-|TRBV4-2|-
CASSPSLGWATEAFF
TGTGCCAGCAGCCCGAGTCTGGGGTGGGCCACTGAAGCTTTCTTT
>15|TRBJ2-1|few|TRBV11-2|TRBD2
CASRGLAGQDYEQFF
TGTGCCAGCAGAGGACTAGCGGGTCAGGACTATGAGCAGTTCTTC
>15|TRBJ2-3|few|TRBV3-1|TRBD1
CACSKVGTGTDTQYF
TGTGCCTGCTCCAAGGTGGGGACAGGGACAGATACGCAGTATTTT
>15|TRBJ2-5|many|TRBV21-1|-
CASSKGLAGEETQYF
TGTGCCAGCAGCAAAGGACTAGCGGGGGAGGAGACCCAGTACTTC
>12|TRBJ1-5|-|TRBV7-9|-
CASSPDGFTQHF
TGTGCCAGCAGCCCCGACGGGTTCACCCAGCATTTT
>15|TRBJ2-7|-|TRBV12-3/TRBV12-4|-
CASSLLGGNTYEQYF
TGTGCCAGCAGTTTATTAGGGGGAAATACCTACGAGCAGTACTTC
>15|TRBJ1-1|few|TRBV5-5|-
CASSLVRPTGSEAFF
TGTGCCAGCAGCTTGGTTAGACCTACCGGGAGTGAAGCTTTCTTT
>14|TRBJ2-7|few|TRBV18|-
CASSPKGESYEQYF
TGTGCCAGCTCACCAAAGGGCGAGTCCTACGAGCAGTACTTC
>15|TRBJ1-6|-|TRBV2|TRBD1
CASRGRTGTDSPLHF
TGTGCCAGCAGGGGACGGACAGGTACAGATTCACCCCTCCACTTT
>18|TRBJ2-5|few|TRBV7-8|TRBD2
CASSLVPMLAGDQETQYF
TGTGCCAGCAGCTTAGTCCCCATGCTAGCGGGGGACCAAGAGACCCAGTACTTC
>14|TRBJ2-5|-|TRBV7-9|-
CASSSRGKQETQYF
TGTGCCAGCAGCTCCCGGGGCAAACAAGAGACCCAGTACTTC
>14|TRBJ2-7|few|TRBV5-6|-
CASSLASHSYEQYF
TGTGCCAGCAGCTTGGCCAGCCACTCCTACGAGCAGTACTTC
>14|TRBJ1-4|few|TRBV7-2|-
CASSPQGTNEKLFF
TGTGCCAGCAGTCCCCAGGGAACTAATGAAAAACTGTTTTTT
>16|TRBJ1-6|-|TRBV3-1|-
CASSQVQLFYNSPLHF
TGTGCCAGCAGCCAAGTACAGCTCTTCTATAATTCACCCCTCCACTTT
>15|TRBJ2-3|-|TRBV3-1|-
CASSQVVPWTDTQYF
TGTGCCAGCAGCCAAGTGGTCCCTTGGACAGATACGCAGTATTTT
>16|TRBJ1-2|many|TRBV4-2|-
CASSQDLGDPNYGYTF
TGTGCCAGCAGCCAAGATCTGGGAGATCCAAACTATGGCTACACCTTC
>17|TRBJ2-7|-|TRBV12-3/TRBV12-4|TRBD2
CASSLVSGGSGLYEQYF
TGTGCCAGCAGTTTAGTTTCGGGAGGTAGCGGACTTTACGAGCAGTACTTC
>15|TRBJ1-1|-|TRBV7-9|-
CASRLPLDVRTEAFF
TGTGCCAGCAGATTACCCCTGGACGTGAGAACTGAAGCTTTCTTT
>15|TRBJ2-3|few|TRBV9|-
CASSVAHGEIDTQYF
TGTGCCAGCAGCGTAGCTCACGGGGAGATAGATACGCAGTATTTT
>15|TRBJ2-3|-|TRBV20-1|-
CSARRLATSTDTQYF
TGCAGTGCTCGGCGGCTAGCCACTAGCACAGATACGCAGTATTTT
>15|TRBJ2-1|-|TRBV7-2|TRBD2
CASSLELAGGTEQFF
TGTGCCAGCAGCTTAGAACTAGCGGGGGGGACTGAGCAGTTCTTC
>14|TRBJ2-5|-|TRBV12-3/TRBV12-4|-
CASTESLVQETQYF
TGTGCCAGCACCGAGTCACTAGTACAAGAGACCCAGTACTTC
>15|TRBJ2-1|many|TRBV12-3/TRBV12-4|TRBD2
CASSLSLAGYNEQFF
TGTGCCAGCAGTTTAAGCCTAGCGGGTTACAATGAGCAGTTCTTC
>14|TRBJ1-1|many|TRBV12-3/TRBV12-4|-
CASSRIPEGTEAFF
TGTGCCAGCAGTCGCATTCCCGAGGGTACTGAAGCTTTCTTT
>12|TRBJ2-7|few|TRBV10-3|-
CAISEDLLEQYF
TGTGCCATCAGTGAGGATTTGCTCGAGCAGTACTTC